This TCR beta chain was observed in a study of T cells after yellow fever vaccination. Points on this clonotype: Its antigen remains unknown.

CDR3 length: 14 amino acids. Between the trimmed V and J ends, which lost 3 bases and 1 base, there was a span of 8 bases. In germline, CDR1 is KGHDR, CDR2 SFDVKD. Broader study findings: Overlap between CD4 and CD8 compartments was detected for a small share of clonotypes.

In TCRdb, the 5' RACE reads were re-called with MiXCR into one record per CDR3 protein. Of a few hundred thousand distinct CDR3 sequences listed, roughly 8.7% are singletons. Specimen: PBMCs, collected on the day of the first yellow fever vaccination. This sequence was found in a young man who received the YFV17D yellow fever vaccine. The J gene is TRBJ2-5, the V gene TRBV24-1, with D unclear. The DNA for the CDR3 is TGTGCCACCAGTGATGCCACGACCCAAGAGACCCAGTACTTC. As protein: CATSDATTQETQYF.